These 29 T cell receptor beta chains originate from one sample sequenced in a study of identifying expanded T cells in peripheral blood (dated by TCRdb to 2018 to 2020). Library preparation employed the immunoSEQ multiplex PCR assay. In its TCRdb copy, this immuneACCESS table keeps in-frame sequences only and misses some clones. Where compared with another copy, unresolved V genes explain less than half of these, and the others have no known cause. The sample table lists about 94,000 clones, 88% of them with a count of one. The ten largest make up approximately 5.4% of the sample. The sample consisted of blood. The receptors derive from a person between 18 and 75 years old in good health.

J is TRBJ1-2 and V is TRBV27; no clear D. CDR3 length equals 16 residues. Germline lookup yields CDR1 MNHEY and CDR2 SMNVEV (reference sequence). V lost 5 bases, J lost 6 bases, and 22 bases lay in between. This CDR3 reads CASSLLPGDSYDGYTF. The CDR3 DNA follows: TGTGCCAGCAGTCTCCTCCCCGGGGATTCTTACGATGGCTACACCTTC.

The chain has TRBV7-9 and TRBJ1-1; a possible D gene is TRBD1 (6 bases). V was cut by 5 bases and J by 3 bases, with 10 bases left in between. The CDR3 contains 13 residues. The V gene's germline CDR1 is SEHNR and CDR2 FQNEAQ (reference sequence). The CDR3, as DNA: TGTGCCAGCAGCGAAAACAGGGACACTGAAGCTTTCTTT. This translates into CASSENRDTEAFF.

V and J are TRBV5-4 and TRBJ1-1; no clear D. V gave up 0 bases and J gave up 2 bases, with 8 bases separating them. The CDR3 totals 14 residues. The germline V gene encodes CDR1 SGHNT and CDR2 YYREEE (reference sequence). The CDR3 nucleotides are TGTGCCAGCAGCTTGGCGGTTGGAAACACTGAAGCTTTCTTT. Protein sequence: CASSLAVGNTEAFF.

The chain carries TRBV28 and TRBJ2-3, with 7 positions matching TRBD2. V trimming: 6 bases; J trimming: 2 bases; junction bases outside the gene matches: 11. This CDR3 contains 16 residues. In germline, CDR1 is MDHEN, CDR2 SYDVKM. CDR3 loop: CASSDLAGVNTDTQYF. CDR3 coding DNA: TGTGCCAGCAGCGACCTGGCGGGAGTGAACACAGATACGCAGTATTTT. Variable domain in full (rest from reference TRBV28 and TRBJ2-3): DVKVTQSSRYLVKRTGEKVFLECVQDMDHENMFWYRQDPGLGLRLIYFSYDVKMKEKGDIPEGYSVSREKKERFSLILESASTNQTSMYLCASSDLAGVNTDTQYFGPGTRLTVL.

The chain recombines TRBV7-2 with TRBJ1-2; TRBD1 matches at 7 bases. This CDR3 has 14 amino acids. Trimming at V came to 5 bases and at J to 3 bases, leaving 6 bases not matched to a gene. Per germline, CDR1 SGHTA and CDR2 FQGNSA. CDR3 residues: CASSASGTDYGYTF. Here the CDR3 DNA reads TGTGCCAGCAGCGCATCCGGGACAGACTATGGCTACACCTTC.

The J gene is TRBJ2-5, the V gene TRBV4-1, with no clear D. The V end was cut by 3 bases, the J end by 1 base, with 12 bases between. CDR1 MGHRA and CDR2 YSYEKL come from the germline V gene. CDR3 length: 15 amino acids. CDR3 coding DNA: TGCGCCAGCAGCCAGACGGGCCTTAGCCAAGAGACCCAGTACTTC. Amino acids: CASSQTGLSQETQYF.

This chain connects TRBV7-9 to TRBJ2-2; D is unclear. The germline V and J ends were trimmed by 5 bases and 2 bases, with 21 bases remaining between them. CDR3 length: 18 residues. In germline, CDR1 is SEHNR, CDR2 FQNEAQ (reference sequence). CDR3 sequence: CASSLRLAGAVNTGELFF. The CDR3 DNA is TGTGCCAGCAGCCTACGGTTAGCAGGCGCGGTTAACACCGGGGAGCTGTTTTTT.

The chain couples TRBV6-6 to TRBJ1-1; D may be TRBD1 (5 bases). The V end lost 1 base, the J end lost 1 base, and 10 bases lay between the germline ends. From germline, CDR1 is MNHNY and CDR2 SVGAGI (reference sequence). This CDR3 is 15 amino acids long. The CDR3 DNA follows: TGTGCCAGCAGTTACTTGGGGGGGTGGAACACTGAAGCTTTCTTT. Translated, it gives CASSYLGGWNTEAFF.

The chain has TRBV5-1 and TRBJ1-6, with D perhaps matching TRBD1 (6 bases). CDR3 size: 15 residues. Trimming cost V 5 bases and J 10 bases, with 19 bases left between them. Germline CDR1 SGHRS, CDR2 YFSETQ. CDR3 region: CASRFLDGDTSPLHF. Written as DNA, the CDR3 is TGCGCCAGCAGGTTTCTTGATGGGGACACGTCACCCCTCCACTTT.

The gene calls are TRBV6-5 and TRBJ1-1; D not resolved. Germline V CDR1 and CDR2: MNHEY, SVGAGI. The CDR3 length is 14 residues. Trimming took off 0 bases at V and 2 bases at J, with 7 bases between the two ends. The CDR3 sequence is CASSYSARNTEAFF. The CDR3 coding sequence is TGTGCCAGCAGTTACTCAGCCAGAAACACTGAAGCTTTCTTT.

The chain joins TRBV7-2 to TRBJ2-1; no clear D gene. Germline V gene data show CDR1 as SGHTA and CDR2 as FQGNSA. This CDR3 spans 12 amino acids. The V gene lost 5 bases and the J gene lost 9 bases, with 11 bases spanning the gap. This CDR3 reads CASSPQLSEQFF. The DNA of the CDR3 is TGTGCCAGCAGCCCCCAGCTGAGTGAGCAGTTCTTC.

Concerning this clone: One end of the junction does not line up with germline, which may come from a read error. The V and J genes are TRBV29-1 and TRBJ1-2; a weak D match, TRBD1 (5 bases). The CDR3 sequence is 12 residues long. Per the germline V gene, CDR1 is SQVTM and CDR2 is ANQGSEA. The CDR3 coding sequence is TGCAGCGTCAGCTCGGGTCAGGGAGGGAATTGGTTC. This gives the protein CSVSSGQGGNWF.

This chain links TRBV10-1 with TRBJ2-3; D gene ambiguous. The CDR3 sequence is 13 residues long. V was pared by 0 bases and J by 4 bases, with 5 bases between. Germline-derived CDR1 and CDR2 are WNHNN and SYGVQD (reference sequence). The CDR3 bases are TGCGCCAGCAGTGAGTCGGGCGCAGATACGCAGTATTTT. Its protein product is CASSESGADTQYF.

The chain couples TRBV9 to TRBJ1-2; possible D gene TRBD1, 6 bases. Germline values: CDR1 SGDLS, CDR2 YYNGEE. V lost 3 bases, J lost 2 bases, and 11 bases lay in between. This CDR3 contains 14 residues. DNA of the CDR3: TGTGCCAGCAGCGCCTACAGGGCCAACTATGGCTACACCTTC. It codes for CASSAYRANYGYTF.

The gene calls are TRBV30 and TRBJ2-4; D ambiguous. V was trimmed by 3 bases and J by 3 bases, leaving 3 bases between them. Germline loops: CDR1 GTSNPN, CDR2 SVGIG (reference sequence). CDR3 length equals 11 residues. Written as DNA, the CDR3 is TGTGCCTGGAGCATCAAAAACATTCAGTACTTC. It translates to CAWSIKNIQYF.

This chain joins TRBV18 and TRBJ2-5; unclear D gene. Trimming stripped 5 bases from V and 3 bases from J, with 4 bases between. CDR1 is KGHSH, CDR2 LQKENI, per germline. The CDR3 runs to 11 residues. The CDR3 sequence: CASSAEETQYF. DNA for the CDR3: TGTGCCAGCTCAGCCGAAGAGACCCAGTACTTC.

The chain is built from TRBV6-1 and TRBJ1-5; D is ambiguous. The germline V gene encodes CDR1 MNHNS and CDR2 SASEGT. The CDR3 loop spans 15 amino acids. Trimming shortened V by 10 bases and J by 0 bases, and 16 bases separated the two germline ends. As DNA, the CDR3 is TGTGCCACGGAGGGTCCAGATTATAGCAATCAGCCCCAGCATTTT. It encodes CATEGPDYSNQPQHF.

The J gene is TRBJ1-2, the V gene TRBV19; D unclear. V gave up 6 bases and J gave up 5 bases, with 10 bases separating them. Germline V lookup: CDR1 LNHDA, CDR2 SQIVND (reference sequence). The CDR3 runs to 12 residues. CDR3 sequence (DNA): TGTGCCAGTAGGGTGGCGATGTATGGCTACACCTTC. The encoded protein is CASRVAMYGYTF.

The chain is built from TRBV29-1 and TRBJ2-7; D might be TRBD2 (5 bases). The CDR3 spans 14 residues. CDR1 SQVTM and CDR2 ANQGSEA come from the germline V gene. V was shortened by 4 bases and J by 2 bases, with 15 bases between the two germline ends. The CDR3 DNA sequence: TGCAGCGTTGTTTTACCCACTAGACCCTACGAGCAGTACTTC. Translating it yields CSVVLPTRPYEQYF.

V usage is TRBV7-8 and J usage is TRBJ2-1; 10 nucleotides agree with TRBD1. There are 19 residues in the CDR3. With V trimmed by 0 bases and J by 4 bases, 12 bases remained unmatched. The germline V gene encodes CDR1 SGHVS and CDR2 FQNEAQ. CDR3 bases: TGTGCCAGCAGCTTAGCTTTGGGAATTGACAGGGGGCAGTACAATGAGCAGTTCTTC. Protein: CASSLALGIDRGQYNEQFF.

The J gene is TRBJ1-2, the V gene TRBV5-1; 7 bases are a match to TRBD1. Germline trimming cut 3 bases from V and 3 bases from J; bases unmatched to any gene: 2. Germline V lookup: CDR1 SGHRS, CDR2 YFSETQ. This CDR3 has 13 amino acids. CDR3 loop: CASSSDRDYGYTF. The DNA of the CDR3 is TGCGCCAGCAGCTCCGACAGGGACTATGGCTACACCTTC.

This sequence joins TRBV5-1 and TRBJ2-1; D gene unclear. Germline-derived CDR1 and CDR2 are SGHRS and YFSETQ. V was pared by 6 bases and J by 7 bases, with 14 bases between. The CDR3 spans 13 residues. The CDR3, as DNA: TGCGCCAGCACCGCCATGGTCCCGAATGAGCAGTTCTTC. Its translation is CASTAMVPNEQFF.

V is TRBV5-6 and J is TRBJ1-6; D remains ambiguous. The V gene's germline CDR1 is SGHDT and CDR2 YYEEEE. CDR3 size: 13 residues. V shed 3 bases and J shed 8 bases, with 9 bases lying between them. The CDR3 here is CASSSDEDSPLHF. CDR3 sequence (DNA): TGTGCCAGCAGCTCGGACGAAGATTCACCCCTCCACTTT.

A single count supports this clone. The rearrangement links TRBV5-4 to TRBJ1-1, with D unclear. This CDR3 has 12 residues. Trimming left V 1 base short and J 0 bases short, with 1 base between. Germline V gene lookup returns CDR1 SGHNT and CDR2 YYREEE (reference sequence). The CDR3: CASSLMNTEAFF. The CDR3 region has the DNA TGTGCCAGCAGCTTGATGAACACTGAAGCTTTCTTT.

The chain couples TRBV5-6 to TRBJ2-3, with 8 bases that match TRBD2. Germline-derived CDR1 and CDR2 are SGHDT and YYEEEE. This CDR3 is 18 amino acids long. With 4 bases clipped from V and 0 bases from J, the junction kept 13 bases outside the gene matches. For the CDR3, the DNA is TGTGCCAGCAGCCGGGGTGGTAGCGGGGCCTTGAGCACAGATACGCAGTATTTT. Translated: CASSRGGSGALSTDTQYF.

This CDR3 reads CASSSPTLMGYEQYF. The CDR3, as DNA: TGTGCCAGCAGTTCCCCTACGCTGATGGGCTACGAGCAGTACTTC. This chain links TRBV6-1 with TRBJ2-7; D unresolved. Germline-derived CDR1 and CDR2 are MNHNS and SASEGT. With 5 bases removed from V and 3 bases from J, the gap between germline ends came to 17 bases. This CDR3 spans 15 amino acids.

This chain joins TRBV6-6 and TRBJ2-7; a possible D gene is TRBD1 (6 bases). V lost 5 bases and J 3 bases, leaving 20 bases between the germline ends. CDR3 length equals 16 residues. Germline CDR1 and CDR2: MNHNY and SVGAGI (reference sequence). Written as DNA, the CDR3 is TGTGCCAGCAGTAGTCCCCTACAGGGTCTCGGCTACGAGCAGTACTTC. Protein: CASSSPLQGLGYEQYF.

Of note for this clone: This likely comes from a read error, as the CDR3 has no conserved phenylalanine or tryptophan at its end. The limits of the CDR3 on the DNA are not certain, so only TCRdb's listed CDR3 is given. The genes are TRBV13 and TRBJ1-3; TRBD1, the D gene given by the table, was not confirmed from the DNA. The CDR3 is 12 residues long, counting both termini. CDR1 and CDR2 from the germline V gene are PRHDT and FYEKMQ (reference sequence). CDR3 region: CASSSIGTGALV.

The chain joins TRBV2 to TRBJ2-6, with D possibly being TRBD2 (6 bases). Germline CDR1 reads SNHLY; CDR2 reads FYNNEI. The CDR3 covers 17 residues. Trimming stripped 3 bases from V and 0 bases from J, with 12 bases between. The DNA for the CDR3 is TGTGCCAGCAGTGAGGAGGGTTTGCCCTCTGGGGCCAACGTCCTGACTTTC. This encodes CASSEEGLPSGANVLTF.